Shown below are 25 T cell receptor beta chains from a single sample sequenced in a study of T cell repertoires in cytomegalovirus infection. Their antigen targets remain unknown. One entry per CDR3 protein results from TCRdb running MiXCR on the reads. The table includes roughly 990,000 distinct CDR3 sequences, around a third detected once. Sequenced here: cultured CD8+ T cells from PBMCs, sampled from culture after CMV antigen stimulation. Receptor source: a human donor in good health (CMV status not recorded). Some clones in this sample may be carry-over from other donors' samples.

This clonotype has more than one count but fewer than ten. The chain uses TRBV15 and TRBJ2-1; D uncertain. CDR1 and CDR2 from the germline V gene are LNHNV and YYDKDF (reference sequence). This CDR3 has 12 amino acids. V lost 4 bases and J lost 7, with 8 bases in between. CDR3 DNA: TGTGCCACCAGCACAGGTGGAAATGAGCAGTTCTTC. Translated, it gives CATSTGGNEQFF.

This clonotype occurred once. This chain links TRBV15 with TRBJ1-2; D is unclear. V gave up 1 base and J gave up 7 bases, with 10 bases separating them. The CDR3 loop spans 13 amino acids. CDR1 and CDR2 (germline): LNHNV, YYDKDF (reference sequence). The CDR3 loop reads CATSRVYQVGYTF. The CDR3 DNA is TGTGCCACCAGCAGAGTATATCAGGTTGGCTACACCTTC. Full variable domain (missing parts from reference TRBV15 and TRBJ1-2): DAMVIQNPRYQVTQFGKPVTLSCSQTLNHNVMYWYQQKSSQAPKLLFHYYDKDFNNEADTPDNFQSRRPNTSFCFLDIRSPGLGDTAMYLCATSRVYQVGYTFGSGTRLTVV.

The chain recombines TRBV4-1 with TRBJ2-1, with D tentatively TRBD2 (7 bases). The CDR3 contains 15 residues. V was cut by 1 base and J by 4 bases, with 11 bases left in between. Looked up from germline, CDR1 is MGHRA and CDR2 is YSYEKL. CDR3 bases: TGCGCCAGCAGCCAAGGAGGGGGGGGATACAATGAGCAGTTCTTC. Translated, it gives CASSQGGGGYNEQFF.

In its sample, this clonotype was seen a few times. The chain combines TRBV7-6 with TRBJ2-5, with TRBD2 identical over 13 bases. J gave up 2 bases and V 5 bases, and 5 bases lay outside the gene matches. The germline gives CDR1 SGHVS, CDR2 FNYEAQ. The CDR3 loop spans 16 amino acids. CDR3 protein: CASSRRLAGGQETQYF. The CDR3 DNA follows: TGTGCCAGCAGCCGCAGACTAGCGGGGGGACAAGAGACCCAGTACTTC.

The rearrangement links TRBV4-3 to TRBJ2-3; D unclear. Germline V gene lookup returns CDR1 LGHNA and CDR2 YSLEER. The V end lost 0 bases, the J end lost 1 base, and 8 bases lay between the germline ends. CDR3 length: 15 amino acids. The CDR3 here is CASSQEDGRTDTQYF. The CDR3 nucleotides read TGCGCCAGCAGCCAAGAGGACGGGCGCACAGATACGCAGTATTTT.

The chain uses TRBV6-1 and TRBJ1-5; TRBD1 aligns across 7 bases. The V gene end was trimmed by 3 bases and the J gene end by 0 bases; junction bases not matched to a gene: 8. Germline CDR1 MNHNS, CDR2 SASEGT. The CDR3 spans 17 residues. The chain's CDR3 is CASSDVGTDHSNQPQHF. The CDR3 DNA sequence: TGTGCCAGCAGTGACGTAGGGACAGACCATAGCAATCAGCCCCAGCATTTT.

There are a few counts of this clonotype. The chain couples TRBV7-6 to TRBJ1-2, with D tentatively TRBD1 (5 bases). The germline V and J ends were trimmed by 5 bases and 5 bases, with 15 bases remaining between them. CDR1 SGHVS and CDR2 FNYEAQ come from the germline V gene. The CDR3 consists of 14 residues. The CDR3 sequence is CASSQIDGGYGYTF. CDR3 DNA sequence: TGTGCCAGCAGCCAAATCGACGGGGGGTATGGCTACACCTTC. The variable domain in full, with the rest retrieved from reference TRBV7-6 and TRBJ1-2, is GAGVSQSPRYKVTKRGQDVALRCDPISGHVSLYWYRQALGQGPEFLTYFNYEAQQDKSGLPNDRFSAERPEGSISTLTIQRTEQRDSAMYRCASSQIDGGYGYTFGSGTRLTVV.

This clonotype was counted ten times or more. The J gene is TRBJ2-6, the V gene TRBV12-3 or TRBV12-4; TRBD1 aligns across 8 bases. V dropped 8 bases and J dropped 4; count of bases not matched to a gene: 10. The CDR3 has 16 residues. This CDR3 reads CASGLTGATGANVLTF. Here the CDR3 DNA reads TGTGCCAGCGGATTGACAGGGGCGACCGGGGCCAACGTCCTGACTTTC.

This clonotype has just a few counts. The chain couples TRBV28 to TRBJ2-3; 14 bases align to TRBD2. Germline CDR1 is MDHEN and CDR2 is SYDVKM. After removal of 4 bases from V and 3 bases from J, the junction contained 3 bases not matched to a gene. The CDR3 runs to 16 residues. This CDR3 is CASSSGLAGVTDTQYF. The CDR3 DNA reads as TGTGCCAGCAGTTCGGGACTAGCGGGGGTGACAGATACGCAGTATTTT.

This clonotype has just a few counts. This chain joins TRBV6-2 or TRBV6-3 and TRBJ2-3; 8 positions agree with TRBD1. The ends lost 2 bases at V and 0 bases at J; junction bases unmatched: 10. This CDR3 is 18 amino acids long. The germline V gene has CDR1 MNHEY and CDR2 SVGEGT. In nucleotides, the CDR3 is TGTGCCAGCAGTTACACGGTACGCCGGGACAGGAGCACAGATACGCAGTATTTT. Encoded protein: CASSYTVRRDRSTDTQYF.

The table lists this clonotype with many counts. The chain links TRBV7-2 to TRBJ2-1; TRBD1 matches at 7 bases. The CDR3 loop spans 15 amino acids. Germline V gene sequence: CDR1 SGHTA, CDR2 FQGNSA. V trimming: 2 bases; J trimming: 2 bases; junction bases outside the gene matches: 3. The CDR3 loop reads CASSLTGVPYNEQFF. In nucleotides, the CDR3 is TGTGCCAGCAGCTTAACAGGGGTACCCTACAATGAGCAGTTCTTC.

The chain carries TRBV7-9 and TRBJ2-4; D is perhaps TRBD2 (5 bases). The CDR3 runs 15 residues. Germline V gives CDR1 SEHNR, CDR2 FQNEAQ (reference sequence). The V end lost 2 bases, the J end lost 8 bases, and 16 bases lay between the germline ends. CDR3 DNA: TGTGCCAGCAGCTTATGGGTGGGGATGGAGGACATTCAGTACTTC. It specifies CASSLWVGMEDIQYF.

This clonotype was found many times. The chain is built from TRBV7-6 and TRBJ1-3; D unresolved. Germline V CDR1 and CDR2: SGHVS, FNYEAQ. Trimming took 3 bases from V and 0 from J, leaving 15 bases between them. This CDR3 has 17 residues. Written as DNA, the CDR3 is TGTGCCAGCAGCTTTGACCCCAAGGAGAACTCTGGAAACACCATATATTTT. Its protein is CASSFDPKENSGNTIYF. The full variable domain, rest sourced from reference TRBV7-6 and TRBJ1-3, is GAGVSQSPRYKVTKRGQDVALRCDPISGHVSLYWYRQALGQGPEFLTYFNYEAQQDKSGLPNDRFSAERPEGSISTLTIQRTEQRDSAMYRCASSFDPKENSGNTIYFGEGSWLTVV.

This clonotype was observed a handful of times. The V gene is TRBV9, the J gene TRBJ2-3, with 10 bases lining up with TRBD2. The CDR3 has 15 residues. Trimming at V came to 7 bases and at J to 4 bases, leaving 9 bases not matched to a gene. The germline V gene encodes CDR1 SGDLS and CDR2 YYNGEE. The CDR3 nucleotides read TGTGCCAGCTACGGAGCGGGGGGGTCCCCAGATACGCAGTATTTT. Protein sequence: CASYGAGGSPDTQYF.

The DNA for the CDR3 is TGCAGCGTTGAAGTCCGACAGGGCTCGAGCACTGAAGCTTTCTTT. It specifies CSVEVRQGSSTEAFF. This chain joins TRBV29-1 and TRBJ1-1; TRBD1 matches at 7 bases. This CDR3 contains 15 residues. V shed 1 base, J shed 4 bases, and the junction held 9 bases outside the gene matches. The germline V gene encodes CDR1 SQVTM and CDR2 ANQGSEA.

The J gene is TRBJ2-2, the V gene TRBV4-1; 8 bases match TRBD1. CDR1 and CDR2 (germline): MGHRA, YSYEKL. There are 15 residues in the CDR3. V lost 3 bases and J lost 5; bases outside the gene matches: 5. CDR3 protein: CASSHLRQGTGELFF. Written as DNA, the CDR3 is TGCGCCAGCAGCCACCTACGACAGGGGACCGGGGAGCTGTTTTTT.

In this sample, this clonotype turned up a few times. V and J are TRBV19 and TRBJ2-1; TRBD2 matches at 8 bases. With V trimmed by 3 bases and J by 8 bases, 6 bases remained unmatched. The CDR3 is 14 amino acids. CDR1 and CDR2 from the germline V gene are LNHDA and SQIVND (reference sequence). In nucleotides, the CDR3 is TGTGCCAGTAGTATCTTCGGGGGGGCCTATGAGCAGTTCTTC. Protein product: CASSIFGGAYEQFF.

V usage is TRBV15 and J usage is TRBJ2-1, with 10 bases identical to TRBD1. The CDR3 has 15 residues. Trimming cost V 3 bases and J 6 bases; bases outside gene matches: 5. CDR1 is LNHNV, CDR2 YYDKDF, per germline (reference sequence). CDR3 amino acids: CATSSDRGRTNEQFF. CDR3 nucleotides: TGTGCCACCAGCAGTGACAGGGGGCGAACCAATGAGCAGTTCTTC.

The J gene is TRBJ2-3, the V gene TRBV6-6, with TRBD1 as a possible D gene (6 bases). The CDR3 has 15 amino acids. The germline CDR1 and CDR2 sequences are MNHNY and SVGAGI (reference sequence). The V gene lost 7 bases and the J gene lost 1 base, with 15 bases spanning the gap. CDR3 loop: CASIYSEGGTDTQYF. CDR3 sequence (DNA): TGTGCCAGCATTTATAGCGAGGGGGGCACAGATACGCAGTATTTT.

The chain has TRBV14 and TRBJ2-7; TRBD1 aligns across 7 bases. The CDR3 is 14 amino acids. Looked up from germline, CDR1 is SGHDN and CDR2 is FVKESK. After removal of 1 base from V and 7 bases from J, the junction contained 7 bases not matched to a gene. The CDR3 DNA reads as TGTGCCAGCAGCCAAGGACAGGGCCCTAGGGAGCAGTACTTC. It yields the protein CASSQGQGPREQYF.

The V and J genes are TRBV10-1 and TRBJ1-1; no clear D. Looked up from germline, CDR1 is WNHNN and CDR2 is SYGVQD (reference sequence). V was cut by 4 bases and J by 0 bases, with 12 bases left in between. This CDR3 contains 15 residues. The CDR3 DNA follows: TGCGCCAGCAGTGGTGGGATAACCTTGAACACTGAAGCTTTCTTT. It encodes CASSGGITLNTEAFF.

This clonotype was counted a few times. The chain has TRBV27 and TRBJ2-1; possibly TRBD1 for D (5 bases). The germline V gene encodes CDR1 MNHEY and CDR2 SMNVEV (reference sequence). Trimming removed 4 bases from V and 0 bases from J, with 10 bases in between. The CDR3 spans 15 residues. The CDR3 protein is CASSYGQSSYNEQFF. The CDR3 DNA follows: TGTGCCAGCAGTTACGGACAAAGCTCCTACAATGAGCAGTTCTTC.

The chain carries TRBV20-1 and TRBJ2-7; tentative D call: TRBD1 (6 bases). V gave up 0 bases and J gave up 0 bases, with 15 bases separating them. Germline loops: CDR1 DFQATT, CDR2 SNEGSKA (reference sequence). CDR3 size: 16 residues. As DNA, the CDR3 is TGCAGTGCTAGAGATTTTACGGGACAAAGCTCCTACGAGCAGTACTTC. As protein: CSARDFTGQSSYEQYF.

The V gene is TRBV19, the J gene TRBJ1-1; D is perhaps TRBD1 (5 bases). The CDR3 runs to 16 residues. V lost 4 bases, J lost 1 base, and 16 bases lay in between. Germline assignment: CDR1 LNHDA and CDR2 SQIVND (reference sequence). CDR3 protein: CASSTQGPSWNTEAFF. CDR3 in DNA: TGTGCCAGTAGTACCCAGGGCCCGTCGTGGAACACTGAAGCTTTCTTT.

Ten or more counts support this clonotype. This chain links TRBV12-3 or TRBV12-4 with TRBJ1-2, with 8 bases lining up with TRBD1. The CDR3 is 17 amino acids. J was trimmed by 4 bases and V by 8 bases; bases with no gene match: 18. In nucleotides, the CDR3 is TGTGCCAGCTACGGAGCCGGGACAGGCAAAAAATCCTATGGCTACACCTTC. It specifies CASYGAGTGKKSYGYTF.